The clone carrying this T cell receptor beta chain is judged large. Its antigen is unknown. V shed 6 bases and J 0 bases; nucleotides not matched to a gene: 12. The CDR3 runs to 18 residues. The template was genomic DNA from peripheral blood, not RNA. Rearranged V-D-J TRB sequences were amplified with a mixed TRB-A/B primer pool. MiXCR was run by TCRdb on the multiplex PCR reads, yielding one entry per CDR3 protein. There are about 1,300 distinct CDR3 sequences in the sample; approximately 30% occur only once, and about 15% lies in the top ten. These data belong to a study of T cell repertoires in aging, cancer and after chemotherapy. Study background: Donors were grouped into six age bands spanning 30 or younger through 70 or older. Glioblastoma patients receiving temozolomide-based therapy gave paired samples before and after chemotherapy. Around 8.8 million TCR reads were in the whole dataset. Notes on the study in general: Healthy donors lost TCR diversity with age mainly through richness, cancer patients through richness and evenness.

The chain uses TRBV12-3 or TRBV12-4 and TRBJ2-1; 9 bases are a match to TRBD2. This sequence originates from a human donor with a solid tumor. The specimen sequenced was blood. CDR3 coding DNA: TGTGCCAGCAGCCCGGCGGTGGGCGGGGGGGACTCCTACAATGAGCAGTTCTTC. It specifies CASSPAVGGGDSYNEQFF.